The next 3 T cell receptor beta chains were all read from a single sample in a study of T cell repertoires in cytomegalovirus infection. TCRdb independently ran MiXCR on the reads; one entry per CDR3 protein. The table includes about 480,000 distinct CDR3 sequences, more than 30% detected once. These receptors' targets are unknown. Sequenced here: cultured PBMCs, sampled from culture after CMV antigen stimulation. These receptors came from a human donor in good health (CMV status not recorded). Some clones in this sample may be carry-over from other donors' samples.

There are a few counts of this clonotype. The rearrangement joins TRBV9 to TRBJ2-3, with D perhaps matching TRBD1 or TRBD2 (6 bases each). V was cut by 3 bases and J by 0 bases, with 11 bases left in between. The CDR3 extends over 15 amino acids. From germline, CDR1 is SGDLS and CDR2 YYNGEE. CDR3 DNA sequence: TGTGCCAGCAGCGCGGGGGCGCGGAGCACAGATACGCAGTATTTT. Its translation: CASSAGARSTDTQYF.

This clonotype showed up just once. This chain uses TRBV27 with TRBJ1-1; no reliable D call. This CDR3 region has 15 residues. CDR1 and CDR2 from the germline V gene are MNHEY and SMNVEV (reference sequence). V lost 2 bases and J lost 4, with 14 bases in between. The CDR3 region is CASSLAYRSGTEAFF. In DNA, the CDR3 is TGTGCCAGCAGTTTAGCCTATAGAAGTGGCACTGAAGCTTTCTTT.

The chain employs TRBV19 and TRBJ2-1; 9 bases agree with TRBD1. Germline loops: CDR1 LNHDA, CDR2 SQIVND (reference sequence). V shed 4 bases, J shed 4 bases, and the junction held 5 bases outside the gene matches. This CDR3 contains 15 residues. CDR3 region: CASSTVDRGYNEQFF. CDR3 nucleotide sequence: TGTGCCAGTAGTACCGTGGACAGGGGATACAATGAGCAGTTCTTC.